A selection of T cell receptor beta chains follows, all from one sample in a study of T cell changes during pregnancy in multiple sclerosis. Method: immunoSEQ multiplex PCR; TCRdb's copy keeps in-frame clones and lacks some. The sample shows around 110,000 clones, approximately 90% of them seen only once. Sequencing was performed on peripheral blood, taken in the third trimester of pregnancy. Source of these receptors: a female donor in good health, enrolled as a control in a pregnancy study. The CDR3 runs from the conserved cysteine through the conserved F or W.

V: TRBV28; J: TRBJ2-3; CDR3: CASSGSGGPTDTQYF
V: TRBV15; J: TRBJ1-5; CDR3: CATSKSGEQPQHF
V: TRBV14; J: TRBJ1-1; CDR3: CASSYGRNTEAFF
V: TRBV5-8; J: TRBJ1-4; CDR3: CASIRDYNEKLFF
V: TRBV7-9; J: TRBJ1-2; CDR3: CASSPTTGATISYGYTF
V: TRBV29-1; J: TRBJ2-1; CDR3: CSADAGAGGNEQFF
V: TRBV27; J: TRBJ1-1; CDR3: CASSSSQGEGTEAFF
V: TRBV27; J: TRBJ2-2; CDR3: CASSLSAGPNTGELFF
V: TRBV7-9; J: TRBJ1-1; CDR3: CASSSQGATTEAFF
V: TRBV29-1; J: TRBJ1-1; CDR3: CSVTGQGVNTEAFF
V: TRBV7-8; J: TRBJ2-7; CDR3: CASSLEQGYEQYF
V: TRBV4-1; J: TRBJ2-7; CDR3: CASSQGVSGGVYEQYF
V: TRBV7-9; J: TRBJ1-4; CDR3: CASSLHPPGAGSELFF
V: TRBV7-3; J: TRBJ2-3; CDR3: CASSLGRTSGGLDTQYF
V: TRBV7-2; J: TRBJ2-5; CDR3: CASSWTGSQETQYF
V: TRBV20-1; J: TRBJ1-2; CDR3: CSARGNGYTF
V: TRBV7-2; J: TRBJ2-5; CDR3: CASSLQVGQQETQYF
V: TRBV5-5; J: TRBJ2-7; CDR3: CASSFSDGDYEQYF
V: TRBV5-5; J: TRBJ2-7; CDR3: CASSLILGQGYEQYF
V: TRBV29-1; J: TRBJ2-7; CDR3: CSVVTGTIYEQYF
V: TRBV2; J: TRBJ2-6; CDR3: CASSPGRTPGANVLTF
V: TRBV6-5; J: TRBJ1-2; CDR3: CASTSTAYGYTF
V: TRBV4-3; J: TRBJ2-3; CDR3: CASSQGGANTADTQYF
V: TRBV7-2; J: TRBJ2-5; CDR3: CASSLVPGEETQYF
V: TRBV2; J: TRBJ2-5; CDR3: CASSERVGGETQYF
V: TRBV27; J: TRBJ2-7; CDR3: CASSSGYEQYF
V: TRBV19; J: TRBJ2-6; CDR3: CASSIGTATDRPHVLTF
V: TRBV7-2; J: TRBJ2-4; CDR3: CASSAAGNLNIQYF
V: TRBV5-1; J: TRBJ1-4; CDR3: CASSARDRGPEKLFF
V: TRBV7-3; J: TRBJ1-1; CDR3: CASSLDRVPNTEAFF
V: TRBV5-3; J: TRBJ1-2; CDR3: CARSSDREEANYGYTF
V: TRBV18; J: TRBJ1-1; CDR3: CASSPPNSMNTEAFF
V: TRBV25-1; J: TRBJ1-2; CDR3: CASSPDSLGGYTF
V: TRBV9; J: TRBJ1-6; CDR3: CASSERHGNSPLHF
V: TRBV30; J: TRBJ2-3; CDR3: CASTGLAGEGITDTQYF
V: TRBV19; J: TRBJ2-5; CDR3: CASRLQGRGETQYF
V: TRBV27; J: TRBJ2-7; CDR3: CASSFFGGLGEQYF
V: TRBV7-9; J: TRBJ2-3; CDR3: CASSLDNTDTQYF
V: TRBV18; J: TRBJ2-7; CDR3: CASSPGTVDEQYF
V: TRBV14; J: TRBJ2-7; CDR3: CASSQDRYEQYF
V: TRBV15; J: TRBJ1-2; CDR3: CATSRVGSGYTF
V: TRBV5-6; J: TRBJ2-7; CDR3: CASRLQGASSYEQYF
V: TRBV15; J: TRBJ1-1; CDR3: CATSIGNRGSVTEAFF
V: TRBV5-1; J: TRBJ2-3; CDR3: CASSPLLSGGADTQYF
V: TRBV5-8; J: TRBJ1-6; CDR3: CASSHQREGGVSSPLHF
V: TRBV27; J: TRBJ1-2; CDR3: CASSLSPLQGQGYTF
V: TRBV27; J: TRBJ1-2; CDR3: CASSSLDRAGGYTF